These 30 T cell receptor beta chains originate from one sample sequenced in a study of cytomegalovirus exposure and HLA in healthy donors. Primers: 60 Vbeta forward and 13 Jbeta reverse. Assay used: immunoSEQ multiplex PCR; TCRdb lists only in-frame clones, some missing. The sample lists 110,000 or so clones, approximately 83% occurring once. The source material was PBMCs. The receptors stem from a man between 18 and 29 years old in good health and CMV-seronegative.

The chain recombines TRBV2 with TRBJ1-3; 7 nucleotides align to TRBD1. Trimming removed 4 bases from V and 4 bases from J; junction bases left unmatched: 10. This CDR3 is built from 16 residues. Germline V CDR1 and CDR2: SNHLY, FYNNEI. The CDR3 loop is CASSVSQGVSGNTIYF. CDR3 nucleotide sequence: TGTGCCAGCAGTGTTAGCCAGGGGGTTTCAGGAAACACCATATATTTT.

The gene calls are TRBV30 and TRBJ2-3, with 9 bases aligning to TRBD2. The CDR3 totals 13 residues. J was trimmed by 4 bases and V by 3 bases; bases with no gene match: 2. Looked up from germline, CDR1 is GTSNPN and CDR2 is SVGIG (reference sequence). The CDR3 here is CAWRLAGADTQYF. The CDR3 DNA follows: TGTGCCTGGAGACTAGCGGGCGCAGATACGCAGTATTTT.

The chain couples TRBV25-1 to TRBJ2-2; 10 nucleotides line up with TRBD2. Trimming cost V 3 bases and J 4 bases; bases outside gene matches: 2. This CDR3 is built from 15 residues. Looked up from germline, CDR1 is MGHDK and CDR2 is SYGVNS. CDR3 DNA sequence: TGTGCCAGCAGTGATCTAGCGGGAGTCACCGGGGAGCTGTTTTTT. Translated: CASSDLAGVTGELFF.

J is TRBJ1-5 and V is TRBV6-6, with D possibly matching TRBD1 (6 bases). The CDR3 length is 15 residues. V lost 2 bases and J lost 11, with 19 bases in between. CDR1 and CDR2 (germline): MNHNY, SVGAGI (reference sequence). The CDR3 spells CASSYDRQDLGAQHF. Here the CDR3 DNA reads TGTGCCAGCAGTTACGACCGACAGGACCTCGGGGCCCAGCATTTT.

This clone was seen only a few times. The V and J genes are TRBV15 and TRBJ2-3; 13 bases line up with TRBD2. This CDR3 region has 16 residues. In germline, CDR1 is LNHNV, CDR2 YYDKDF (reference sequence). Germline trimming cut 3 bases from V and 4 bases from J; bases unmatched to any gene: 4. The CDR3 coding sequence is TGTGCCACCAGCAGTGGACTAGCGGGAGAAGCAGATACGCAGTATTTT. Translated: CATSSGLAGEADTQYF.

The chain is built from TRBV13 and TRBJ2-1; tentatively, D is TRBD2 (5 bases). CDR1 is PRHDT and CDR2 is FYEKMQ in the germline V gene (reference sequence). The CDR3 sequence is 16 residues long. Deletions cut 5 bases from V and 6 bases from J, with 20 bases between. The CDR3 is CASSPSTTLAGNEQFF. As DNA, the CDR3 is TGTGCCAGCAGCCCATCTACCACCCTCGCGGGCAATGAGCAGTTCTTC.

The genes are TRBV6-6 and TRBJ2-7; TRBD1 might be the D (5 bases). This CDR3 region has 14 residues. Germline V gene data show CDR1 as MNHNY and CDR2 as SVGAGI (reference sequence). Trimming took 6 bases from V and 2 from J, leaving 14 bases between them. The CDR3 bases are TGTGCCAGCAGCCAGGGTATACGGGCCTACGAGCAGTACTTC. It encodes CASSQGIRAYEQYF.

CDR3 loop: CASSQRGGSGETQYF. The CDR3 DNA follows: TGTGCCAGCAGCCAACGAGGGGGTAGTGGGGAGACCCAGTACTTC. The chain uses TRBV7-2 and TRBJ2-5; D possibly corresponds to TRBD1 (6 bases). Germline-derived CDR1 and CDR2 are SGHTA and FQGNSA. This CDR3 contains 15 residues. The V end was cut by 5 bases, the J end by 5 bases, with 18 bases between.

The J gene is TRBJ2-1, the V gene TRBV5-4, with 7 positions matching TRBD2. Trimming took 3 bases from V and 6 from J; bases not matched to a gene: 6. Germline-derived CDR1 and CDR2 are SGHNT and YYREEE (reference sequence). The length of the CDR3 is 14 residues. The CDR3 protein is CASSYPGGSNEQFF. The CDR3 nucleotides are TGTGCCAGCAGCTACCCGGGCGGGAGCAATGAGCAGTTCTTC.

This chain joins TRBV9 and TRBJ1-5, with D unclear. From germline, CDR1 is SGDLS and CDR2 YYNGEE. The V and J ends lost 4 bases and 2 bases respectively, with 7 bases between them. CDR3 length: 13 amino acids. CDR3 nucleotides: TGTGCCAGCAGCCTCTCCGGCAATCAGCCCCAGCATTTT. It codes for CASSLSGNQPQHF.

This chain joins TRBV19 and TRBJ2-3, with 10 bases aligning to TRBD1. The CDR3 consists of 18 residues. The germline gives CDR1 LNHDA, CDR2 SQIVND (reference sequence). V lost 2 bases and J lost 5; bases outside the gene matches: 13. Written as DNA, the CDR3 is TGTGCCAGTAGTATACTCATCTCCGGGACAGGGGCAGAAGATACGCAGTATTTT. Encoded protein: CASSILISGTGAEDTQYF.

The CDR3 spells CAWSVLAGIQPQHF. DNA for the CDR3: TGTGCCTGGAGTGTATTGGCAGGGATTCAGCCCCAGCATTTT. The V gene is TRBV30, the J gene TRBJ1-5; D perhaps matches TRBD1 (5 bases). The V gene lost 0 bases and the J gene lost 6 bases, with 12 bases spanning the gap. Germline CDR1 and CDR2: GTSNPN and SVGIG (reference sequence). This CDR3 comprises 14 residues.

The chain's CDR3 is CASQVAGELFF. DNA of the CDR3: TGTGCTAGTCAGGTTGCCGGGGAGCTGTTTTTT. The chain links TRBV7-7 to TRBJ2-2; D not certain. CDR3 length: 11 amino acids. Germline CDR1 reads SSHAT; CDR2 reads FNYEAQ (reference sequence).

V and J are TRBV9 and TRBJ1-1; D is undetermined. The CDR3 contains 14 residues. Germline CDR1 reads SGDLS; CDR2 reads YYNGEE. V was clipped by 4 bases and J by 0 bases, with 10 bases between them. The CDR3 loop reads CASSYITLNTEAFF. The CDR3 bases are TGTGCCAGCAGCTACATAACCTTGAACACTGAAGCTTTCTTT.

In DNA form, the CDR3 reads TGTGCCAGCAGCGCTGCAGGGAATAGAGGCGAGCAGTACTTC. This sequence encodes CASSAAGNRGEQYF. This sequence joins TRBV11-2 and TRBJ2-7; perhaps TRBD1 as D (5 bases). The CDR3 length is 14 residues. Trimming stripped 5 bases from V and 6 bases from J, with 17 bases between. Germline lookup yields CDR1 SGHAT and CDR2 FQNNGV.

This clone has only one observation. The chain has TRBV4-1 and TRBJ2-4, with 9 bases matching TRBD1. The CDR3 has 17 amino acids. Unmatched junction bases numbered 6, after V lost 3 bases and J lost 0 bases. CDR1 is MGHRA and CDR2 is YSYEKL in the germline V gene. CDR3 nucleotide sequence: TGCGCCAGCAGCCAGACAGGGGGGCCACTAGCCAAAAACATTCAGTACTTC. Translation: CASSQTGGPLAKNIQYF.

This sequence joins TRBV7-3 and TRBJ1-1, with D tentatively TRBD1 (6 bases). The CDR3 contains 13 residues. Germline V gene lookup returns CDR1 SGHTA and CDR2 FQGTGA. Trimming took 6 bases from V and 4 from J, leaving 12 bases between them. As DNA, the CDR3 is TGTGCCAGCAGATCAGGGGTTGGCACTGAAGCTTTCTTT. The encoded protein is CASRSGVGTEAFF.

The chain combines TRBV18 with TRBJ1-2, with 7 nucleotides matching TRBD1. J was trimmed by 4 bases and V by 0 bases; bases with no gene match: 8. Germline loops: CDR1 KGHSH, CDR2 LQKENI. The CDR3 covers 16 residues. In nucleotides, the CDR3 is TGTGCCAGCTCACCACCGGGCCAGGGGGACCGCTATGGCTACACCTTC. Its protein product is CASSPPGQGDRYGYTF.

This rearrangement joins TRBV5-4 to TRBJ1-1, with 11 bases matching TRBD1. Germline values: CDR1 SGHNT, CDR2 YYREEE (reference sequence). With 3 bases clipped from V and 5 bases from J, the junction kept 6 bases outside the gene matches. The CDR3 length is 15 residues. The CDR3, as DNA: TGTGCCAGCAGCTCCCGGGACAGGGGGGTGACTGAAGCTTTCTTT. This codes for CASSSRDRGVTEAFF.

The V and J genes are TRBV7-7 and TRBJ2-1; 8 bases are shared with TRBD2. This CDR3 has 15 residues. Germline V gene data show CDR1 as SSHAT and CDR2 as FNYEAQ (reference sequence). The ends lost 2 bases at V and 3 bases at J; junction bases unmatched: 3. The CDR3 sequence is CASSLSGSLYNEQFF. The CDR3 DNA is TGTGCCAGCAGCTTAAGCGGGAGTCTCTACAATGAGCAGTTCTTC. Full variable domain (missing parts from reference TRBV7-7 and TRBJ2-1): GAGVSQSPRYKVTKRGQDVTLRCDPISSHATLYWYQQALGQGPEFLTYFNYEAQPDKSGLPSDRFSAERPEGSISTLTIQRTEQRDSAMYRCASSLSGSLYNEQFFGPGTRLTVL.

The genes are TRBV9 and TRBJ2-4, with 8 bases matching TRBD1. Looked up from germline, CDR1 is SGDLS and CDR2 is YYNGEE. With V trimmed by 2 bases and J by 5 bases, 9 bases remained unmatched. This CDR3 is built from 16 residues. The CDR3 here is CASSVTTSGGQNIQYF. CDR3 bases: TGTGCCAGCAGCGTTACAACATCAGGGGGCCAAAACATTCAGTACTTC.

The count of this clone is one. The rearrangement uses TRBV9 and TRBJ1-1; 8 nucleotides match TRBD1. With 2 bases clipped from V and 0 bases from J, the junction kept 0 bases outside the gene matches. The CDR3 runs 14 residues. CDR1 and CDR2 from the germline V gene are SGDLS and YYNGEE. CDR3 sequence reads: CASSVDRVNTEAFF. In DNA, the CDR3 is TGTGCCAGCAGCGTGGACAGGGTGAACACTGAAGCTTTCTTT.

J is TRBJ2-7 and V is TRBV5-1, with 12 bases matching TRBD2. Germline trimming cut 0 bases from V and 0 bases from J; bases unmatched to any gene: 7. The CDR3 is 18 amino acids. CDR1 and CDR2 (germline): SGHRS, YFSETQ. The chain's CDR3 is CASSLVPSGRGSSYEQYF. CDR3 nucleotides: TGCGCCAGCAGCTTGGTGCCTAGCGGGAGGGGAAGCTCCTACGAGCAGTACTTC.

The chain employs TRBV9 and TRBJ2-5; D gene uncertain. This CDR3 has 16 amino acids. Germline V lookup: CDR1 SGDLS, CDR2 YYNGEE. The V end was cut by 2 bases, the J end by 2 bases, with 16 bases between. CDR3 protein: CASSVRGDPRQETQYF. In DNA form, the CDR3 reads TGTGCCAGCAGCGTTCGAGGTGACCCGAGACAAGAGACCCAGTACTTC. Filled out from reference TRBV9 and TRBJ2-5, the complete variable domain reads DSGVTQTPKHLITATGQRVTLRCSPRSGDLSVYWYQQSLDQGLQFLIQYYNGEERAKGNILERFSAQQFPDLHSELNLSSLELGDSALYFCASSVRGDPRQETQYFGPGTRLLVL.

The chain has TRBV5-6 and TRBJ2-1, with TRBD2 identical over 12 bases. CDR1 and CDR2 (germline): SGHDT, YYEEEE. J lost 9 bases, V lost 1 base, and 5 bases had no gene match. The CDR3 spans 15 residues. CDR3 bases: TGTGCCAGCAGCTTGAGTCTAGCGGGAGGGGGTGAGCAGTTCTTC. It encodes CASSLSLAGGGEQFF. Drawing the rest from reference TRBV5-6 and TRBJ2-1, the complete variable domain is DAGVTQSPTHLIKTRGQQVTLRCSPKSGHDTVSWYQQALGQGPQFIFQYYEEEERQRGNFPDRFSGHQFPNYSSELNVNALLLGDSALYLCASSLSLAGGGEQFFGPGTRLTVL.

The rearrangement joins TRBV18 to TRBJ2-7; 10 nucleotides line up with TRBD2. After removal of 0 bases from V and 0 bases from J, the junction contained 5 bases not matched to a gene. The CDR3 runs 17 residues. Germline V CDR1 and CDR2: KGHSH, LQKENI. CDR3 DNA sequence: TGTGCCAGCTCACCACCTGGACTAGCGGACAGCTCCTACGAGCAGTACTTC. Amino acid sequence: CASSPPGLADSSYEQYF.

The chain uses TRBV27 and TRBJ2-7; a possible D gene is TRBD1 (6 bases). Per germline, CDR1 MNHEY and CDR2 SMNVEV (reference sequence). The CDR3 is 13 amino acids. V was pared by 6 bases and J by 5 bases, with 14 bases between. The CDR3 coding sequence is TGTGCCAGCAGAATGGGGAACAGGGACGAGCAGTACTTC. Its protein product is CASRMGNRDEQYF.

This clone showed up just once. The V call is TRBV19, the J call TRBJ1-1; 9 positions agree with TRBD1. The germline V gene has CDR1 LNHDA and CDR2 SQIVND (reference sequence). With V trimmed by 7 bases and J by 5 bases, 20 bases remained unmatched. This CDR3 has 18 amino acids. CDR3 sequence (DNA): TGTGCCAGTAACCCCCCATGGGGACAGGGTCCATCGTTTACTGAAGCTTTCTTT. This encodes CASNPPWGQGPSFTEAFF.

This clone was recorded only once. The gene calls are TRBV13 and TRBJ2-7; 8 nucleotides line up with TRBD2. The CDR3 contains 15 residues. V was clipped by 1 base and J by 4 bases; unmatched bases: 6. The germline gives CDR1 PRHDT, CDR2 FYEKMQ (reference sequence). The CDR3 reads CASSLAGGPLYEQYF. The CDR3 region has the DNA TGTGCCAGCAGCTTAGCGGGAGGGCCTTTGTACGAGCAGTACTTC.

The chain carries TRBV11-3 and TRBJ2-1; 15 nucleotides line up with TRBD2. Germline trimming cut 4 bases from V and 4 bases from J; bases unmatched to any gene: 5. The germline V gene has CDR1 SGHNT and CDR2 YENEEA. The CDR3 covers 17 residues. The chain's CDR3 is CASSSRTSGREYNEQFF. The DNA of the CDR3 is TGTGCCAGCAGCTCACGGACTAGCGGGAGGGAATACAATGAGCAGTTCTTC.